These T cell receptor beta chains were read from a single sample in a study of OX40 agonist ivuxolimab in advanced cancers. The table came from immunoSEQ multiplex PCR; TCRdb's copy has only in-frame clones and leaves some out. The table has tens of thousands of clones, 75% to 90% seen once. The starting material was CD4+ or CD8+ T cells sorted from blood, obtained in a trial of the OX40 agonist ivuxolimab. The receptors stem from an adult with an advanced solid tumor such as melanoma, head and neck, liver or kidney cancer. Both conserved end residues are part of each CDR3.

J gene: TRBJ1-2
V gene: TRBV29-1
CDR3 protein: CSVGQGGTNYGYTF

J gene: TRBJ1-3
V gene: TRBV19
CDR3 protein: CASSIVGGFGATVTIYF

J gene: TRBJ2-1
V gene: TRBV4-3
CDR3 protein: CASSLGAGDSYNEQFF

J gene: TRBJ2-1
V gene: TRBV7-2
CDR3 protein: CASSLGGRGAYNEQFF

J gene: TRBJ2-3
V gene: TRBV2
CDR3 protein: CASSFLRDPIF

J gene: TRBJ1-1
V gene: TRBV10-2
CDR3 protein: CASRLSGQNTEAFF

J gene: TRBJ2-1
V gene: TRBV11-1
CDR3 protein: CASSLAGQGLDNEQFF

J gene: TRBJ2-7
V gene: TRBV6-1
CDR3 protein: CASIRDLNTYEQYF

J gene: TRBJ1-2
V gene: TRBV6-5
CDR3 protein: CASSYDGTYGYTF

J gene: TRBJ1-1
V gene: TRBV20-1
CDR3 protein: CSVQGGTEAFF

J gene: TRBJ2-4
V gene: TRBV19
CDR3 protein: CASSRGQGVGGNIQYF

J gene: TRBJ2-1
V gene: TRBV7-3
CDR3 protein: CASSSKTGSSYNEQFF

J gene: TRBJ1-2
V gene: TRBV11-2
CDR3 protein: CASSGQGQGNYGYTF

J gene: TRBJ1-6
V gene: TRBV6-1
CDR3 protein: CASSPGHMDSPLHF

J gene: TRBJ2-7
V gene: TRBV6-1
CDR3 protein: CASSALRGPTTYEQYF

J gene: TRBJ1-4
V gene: TRBV7-9
CDR3 protein: CASSLDGPLRELFF

J gene: TRBJ2-1
V gene: TRBV7-3
CDR3 protein: CASSSLPAGGLNEQFF

J gene: TRBJ1-1
V gene: TRBV6-1
CDR3 protein: CASSEVGRGYTEAFF

J gene: TRBJ1-1
V gene: TRBV28
CDR3 protein: CASSLTSTLNTEAFF

J gene: TRBJ1-1
V gene: TRBV6-1
CDR3 protein: CASSEVASFTEAFF

J gene: TRBJ1-6
V gene: TRBV10-3
CDR3 protein: CAISSVDGGSLHF

J gene: TRBJ2-5
V gene: TRBV29-1
CDR3 protein: CSVGTSGVETQYF

J gene: TRBJ2-5
V gene: TRBV27
CDR3 protein: CASTPFAGTSGDIQYF

J gene: TRBJ1-2
V gene: TRBV2
CDR3 protein: CASSGKGSYDYGYTF

J gene: TRBJ2-1
V gene: TRBV18
CDR3 protein: CASSPFTTGLNEQFF

J gene: TRBJ2-3
V gene: TRBV5-1
CDR3 protein: CASSPGLAGGPSSTDTQYF

J gene: TRBJ2-3
V gene: TRBV29-1
CDR3 protein: CSVDTRGPDTQYF

J gene: TRBJ2-7
V gene: TRBV7-7
CDR3 protein: CASSLGTVHEQYF